This TCR beta chain was recovered during a study of blood T cells in healthy people across ages. This CDR3 has 14 residues. The V and J ends lost 4 bases and 4 bases respectively, with 14 bases between them. Germline CDR1 SQVTM, CDR2 ANQGSEA. A J-beta primer mix and a sample-barcoded 5' primer were used in a second PCR of roughly 6 to 11 cycles. TCRdb redid the calling of the 5' RACE reads with MiXCR, one entry per CDR3 protein. The data contain roughly 700,000 distinct CDR3 sequences, approximately 50% of them singletons. The TCR comes from a woman aged 55-69 years in good health. The sample consisted of blood. This chain uses TRBV29-1 with TRBJ1-5, with no clear D. The CDR3 DNA sequence: TGCAGCGTTGCCCGGGGAGGGAATAATCAGCCCCAGCATTTT. Its translation: CSVARGGNNQPQHF. The full variable domain, with the rest looked up from reference TRBV29-1 and TRBJ1-5, is SAVISQKPSRDICQRGTSLTIQCQVDSQVTMMFWYRQQPGQSLTLIATANQGSEATYESGFVIDKFPISRPNLTFSTLTVSNMSPEDSSIYLCSVARGGNNQPQHFGDGTRLSIL.